This T cell receptor (beta chain) comes out of a study of cytomegalovirus exposure and HLA in healthy donors. CDR3 size: 17 residues. Germline lookup yields CDR1 SGHRS and CDR2 YFSETQ. V lost 4 bases, J lost 6 bases, and 14 bases stayed unmatched. The table came from immunoSEQ multiplex PCR; TCRdb's copy has only in-frame clones and leaves some out. Among tens of thousands of clones, approximately 96% were seen once, and the ten largest hold 0.78%. Study-wide findings and caveats: The tendency of first-cohort TCR clusters to co-occur in the 120 validation repertoires was identified by a subsequent analysis.

About this clone itself: The antigen is undetermined.

The sequencing sample was made of PBMCs. This TCR was recovered from a young man in good health and CMV-seronegative. This sequence joins TRBV5-1 and TRBJ2-3, with 10 bases aligning to TRBD2. As DNA, the CDR3 is TGCGCCAGCAGCAGGGCCGGGACTAGCGCCCTTGGGGATACGCAGTATTTT. This gives the protein CASSRAGTSALGDTQYF.